Described below is a single T cell receptor (beta chain) sequence and its context. This clone's antigen is unknown. No quality values exist for individual bases; no much larger clone is one base distant. This specimen belongs to a study of cytomegalovirus exposure and HLA in healthy donors (dated by TCRdb to 2016 to 2017). Notes on the research overall: According to an earlier analysis of 587 of the donors, about 179 million T cells yielded roughly 100 million unique TCR beta sequences and around 300 Gb of sequence data. An early release that covered around 590 HLA-typed donors contained approximately 300 gigabases of sequencing data and 65 million to 100 million unique TCR sequences. Besides the first cohort of hundreds of subjects, a separate validation cohort made up of about 120 different subjects was used. The later analysis used no new phenotypic data to find candidate immune exposures, relying instead on TCR beta sequences and their occurrence across donors. On average, roughly 250,000 unique TCR beta nucleotide sequences were sequenced per donor among about 400 genotyped donors of the cohort, with 15% to 20% of those sequences being non-productive. The number of donors typed differed by locus, with roughly 620-630 for A, B, C, DRB1 and DQB1, roughly 520 for DQA1, approximately 570 for DPA1, and about 450 for DPB1. The study combined high-throughput TCR immunosequencing, statistical association of individual TCRs with disease status, and machine learning to predict cytomegalovirus infection status. HLA typing covered class I and class II loci at four-digit resolution. Donor age, sex, ethnicity and CMV serostatus were compiled alongside the repertoire data. In an earlier analysis of more than 550 of the donors, high-throughput TCR beta sequencing was used to judge whether each TCR beta V gene segment behaved as functional or pseudogenic. A later analysis re-analyzed previously published TCR beta repertoires from approximately 700 donors and added high-resolution HLA genotyping to study TCR occurrence patterns. In a later genetic analysis, genome-wide SNP genotypes for about three fifths of the roughly 670 donors were used, and that subset was treated as a discovery cohort. The genetic ancestry cluster associated with self-reported Caucasian donors included roughly 84% of the 398 genotyped donors. The T cell repertoires of some 670 subjects were profiled by immunosequencing and related to cytomegalovirus serostatus. The aim of the study was to test whether cataloging public T cell receptors could identify signatures of past pathogen exposure. All discovery cohort repertoires had been generated using a single sequencing platform. Because of strong linkage in the cohort, roughly five DR-DQ haplotypes were treated as single units for association and clustering. Here is what the overall study found, with its caveats: Specific HLA alleles were associated with 15,000 to 20,000 TCR beta sequences at a false discovery rate of 0.05 in a later analysis. A group of highly shared sequence variants was considered likely to be a technical artifact of the sequencing pipeline. Correlated functional status among segregating V segments might reflect linkage disequilibrium, but an unknown experimental factor could not be ruled out. While some public TCRs were present in many individuals, most TCR sequences turned up only very rarely across donors. Some IMGT-functional V segments, including TRBV6-2 and TRBV6-3, could not be distinguished by the 87-base-pair reads and were therefore excluded. Because counts were too low, approximately 18 rarely observed V segments, including chromosome 9 orphons, were excluded from the earlier analysis of 500 to 700 of the donors. Immune exposure information for the cohort was limited to CMV serostatus. In an earlier analysis of approximately 590 of the donors, most TCR beta V segments appeared in productive rearrangements about 87% or about 30% of the time, broadly matching IMGT annotations. According to a later analysis, parvovirus B19, influenza, CMV and Epstein-Barr virus appeared linked to several top co-occurrence clusters. The study gave a list of roughly 150 TCR beta chains associated with cytomegalovirus. In a later genetic analysis, a missense DCLRE1C variant was associated with V-gene and J-gene trimming of TCR beta chains, and the association was replicated in an independent cohort. A few of the identified cytomegalovirus-associated TCR beta chains were confirmed in vitro to be specific for cytomegalovirus antigens. Because HLA typing was missing for some donors at each locus, association tests included only the typed subset. A later analysis found that HLA-associated TCR beta chains were more clonally expanded and had lower generation probabilities than equally common non-associated chains. Only TCR beta chains were sequenced in this cohort, and the absence of alpha or paired-chain data limited detectable features. According to a later analysis, TCR association rates differed among HLA loci, with DRB1 alleles showing the most associated TCRs and HLA-C alleles showing the fewest. When HLA alleles, especially DR and DQ, strongly co-occurred, attributing TCR associations to individual alleles was difficult. Roughly uniform sequencing depth across donors was assumed in presence/absence analyses, although this assumption may not hold. A further reported finding was that TCR beta sequences accurately predicted the HLA-A and HLA-B alleles for most subjects in the first cohort. In a later analysis, most CMV-associated TCR beta chains were found to appear HLA-restricted, with HLA associations seemingly driven largely by CMV exposure. The classifier was reported to diagnose cytomegalovirus status with high specificity and sensitivity in both the original cohort and the validation cohort. It was suggested by the authors that the approach could potentially be generalized to other disease states and immunological phenotypes. Compared with the roughly 670-donor mean, donors in an Asian-associated ancestry cluster had fewer N-insertions in productive TCRs, according to a later genetic analysis.

The cysteine opens and the phenylalanine closes a CDR3 of 20 amino acids. Only the CDR3 part of the read is kept: 60 bases, read in frame from the first base. CDR1 is given as MGHRA and CDR2 as YSYEKL, both from the germline V gene. Trimming removed 2 bases from V and 2 bases from J; the gene matches leave 18 bases unexplained. In total, roughly 710 healthy bone marrow donors made up the cohort. At the time of sampling, all cohort members were nominally healthy, though unrecorded immune exposures were likely present. The donor tested CMV seronegative, placing the donor among the approximately 360 seronegative members of the cohort. A peripheral blood sample was collected from each donor, and TCR beta sequencing was performed on peripheral blood mononuclear cells. The Qiagen DNeasy Blood Extraction Kit was used to extract genomic DNA from the blood cell samples. The method was the immunoSEQ multiplex PCR assay. For the multiplex PCR, a mixture combining 60 forward primers for TCR Vbeta segments and 13 reverse primers for TCR Jbeta segments was used. The CDR3 region of rearranged TCR beta genes was amplified from genomic DNA by a multiplex PCR assay. The Illumina HiSeq System was used to sequence the amplified TCR beta libraries as 87-base-pair reads. On the authors' methods: A later analysis tallied roughly 80 million unique TCR beta chains across the 666 repertoires, and approximately 12 million of those chains were shared by two or more donors. Raw reads were error-corrected and collapsed into unique sequences by a nearest-neighbor algorithm in which closely related sequences were merged to remove PCR and sequencing errors. To assign V, D and J gene segments, CDR3 sequences were aligned to IMGT reference sequences. Each retained sequence needed at least a six-nucleotide match to both a V gene segment and a J gene segment. A rearrangement was called productive if the CDR3 had no stop codons and remained in frame with V and J, and every other rearrangement was called non-productive. CDR3 was defined according to IMGT convention as the region running from the second conserved V-encoded cysteine to the conserved J-encoded phenylalanine. The earlier analysis of roughly 590 of the donors excluded sequences that lacked an unambiguous match to a single V gene segment. In an earlier analysis of 587 of the donors, V segments were called functional above 56.7% productive rearrangements and were called segregating when the between-donor standard deviation exceeded 5%. To diagnose cytomegalovirus status from the catalog of TCR beta chain sequences, a statistical classification framework was built. In a later analysis, V and J genes were assigned by comparing TCR nucleotide sequences against IMGT/GENE-DB human TR gene sequences. A later analysis assigned CDR3 sequences and most-parsimonious VDJ recombination scenarios with the TCRdist pipeline. In a later analysis, each TCR beta chain was defined by its CDR3 amino acid sequence together with its V-gene family, and reads without a unique V-gene family were excluded. A later analysis removed 500 to 650 highly shared, low-generation-probability nucleotide sequences to deal with suspected cross-contamination and a sequencing artifact. For each public chain, a later analysis derived a clonal expansion index from normalized ranks of inferred template counts within each repertoire. Generation probabilities in a later analysis came from a VDJ recombination model fitted to out-of-frame rearrangements, and those results were checked against IGoR. Hypergeometric tests were used in a later analysis to score TCR-TCR, TCR-HLA and TCR-CMV co-occurrence, with a repertoire-size bias correction applied to the TCR pairs. In a later analysis, false discovery rates were estimated by permuting HLA or CMV assignments 20 times. A later analysis grouped co-occurring TCRs with DBSCAN, adding TCRdist sequence similarity when clustering within HLA-allele-positive subsets. Repertoires with fewer than 30,000 or more than 120,000 public chains were left out of co-occurrence clustering, as were a few repertoires with anomalous nucleotide sharing. TCRdb retrieved this table from immuneACCESS and kept in-frame rearrangements only. Not all clones are present; in checked studies, unresolved V genes account for under half, and no reason is known for the remainder. Clone size and the V and J calls come from that table; the DNA yielded D and trimming. The sample table lists about 97,000 clones, over 65% of them with a count of one. The ten largest clones capture 2.5% to 3% of the sample.

The sample comprised PBMCs. Rearrangement joined TRBV4-1 to TRBJ2-7; 10 of the junction bases match TRBD1. The sequence was collected from a man aged 40-49 years in good health and CMV-seronegative. The DNA sequence is given as TGCGCCAGCAGCCAAAGTCTCTCCGGCTTGACAGGGGGCCCAACCTACGAGCAGTACTTC. Its protein is CASSQSLSGLTGGPTYEQYF.